This T cell receptor (beta chain) was recovered during a study of blood T cell repertoires in COVID-19. Overall study context: From the United States, Italy and Spain came samples of acute and convalescent COVID-19. T cells, B-cell-depleted T cells, or PBMCs provided the cDNA or gDNA that served as material.

Authors' analysis steps: Reference gene primer amplification yielded estimated nucleated cell counts. The assay was immunoSEQ multiplex PCR, and TCRdb's table has in-frame clones only and misses some. Clone size and the V and J calls come from that table; the DNA yielded D and trimming. Of 100,000 to 150,000 clones detected, 86% appear once; the ten largest clones hold around 2.3%. The recovered donors of Cohort 3 showed two negative PCRs, clearance, or symptom resolution. The germline V gene encodes CDR1 WNHNN and CDR2 SYGVQD (reference sequence). V lost 3 bases, J lost 7 bases, and 2 bases stayed unmatched. The CDR3 covers 13 residues.

The chain links TRBV10-1 to TRBJ2-1; the match to TRBD1 covers 8 bases. The receptor was derived from a woman in her forties or fifties who had recovered from COVID-19. The specimen sequenced was PBMCs or T cells enriched from blood (not recorded which). CDR3 sequence reads: CASSEWTGNEQFF. Written as DNA, the CDR3 is TGCGCCAGCAGTGAATGGACAGGGAATGAGCAGTTCTTC.